This T cell receptor beta chain was sequenced for a study of circulating and synovial CD4+ cells in juvenile arthritis. Notes on the study in general: Traditional Vbeta family usage analysis missed the pathogenic-like versus bulk difference.

To note about this clone: Its antigen is as yet unknown.

Here immunoSEQ multiplex PCR was the method, and the copy in TCRdb shows in-frame clones only, minus some. The sample yields 30,000 to 40,000 clones, about 95% seen once. The CDR3 totals 13 residues. V was trimmed by 0 bases and J by 7 bases, leaving 7 bases between them. CDR1 is KGHSH and CDR2 is LQKENI in the germline V gene. The sequence came from a human donor with juvenile idiopathic arthritis. Sample: CD4+ T cells from blood. The rearrangement uses TRBV18 and TRBJ2-1; no firm D call. CDR3 DNA: TGTGCCAGCTCACCACCGAGGCGGAATGAGCAGTTCTTC. Its translation: CASSPPRRNEQFF.